The 27 T cell receptor beta chains in this list originate from one sample, sequenced in a study of blood T cell repertoires in COVID-19. TCRdb's table, derived via immunoSEQ multiplex PCR, lists solely in-frame clones and lacks some. The data show about 58,000 clones, approximately 86% seen once. The source material was peripheral blood. Receptors were obtained from a woman in her 70s with active COVID-19.

V is TRBV19 and J is TRBJ2-7, with TRBD1 matching 8 bases. V lost 7 bases and J lost 5; bases outside the gene matches: 4. The CDR3 runs 12 residues. Germline loops: CDR1 LNHDA, CDR2 SQIVND (reference sequence). The DNA of the CDR3 is TGTGCCAGTACCAAGACAGGGGACGAGCAGTACTTC. Its protein product is CASTKTGDEQYF.

In nucleotides, the CDR3 is TGTGCCAGCAGTGAAGCGCTGGACAGATACAATGAGCAGTTCTTC. It encodes CASSEALDRYNEQFF. The chain carries TRBV6-1 and TRBJ2-1; D is possibly TRBD1 (6 bases). The V and J ends lost 0 bases and 4 bases respectively, with 10 bases between them. The CDR3 spans 15 residues. CDR1 is MNHNS and CDR2 is SASEGT in the germline V gene.

The chain uses TRBV5-4 and TRBJ2-1; 7 positions agree with TRBD2. CDR1 is SGHNT and CDR2 is YYREEE in the germline V gene (reference sequence). The trim removed 8 bases at V and 6 bases at J, leaving 8 bases unmatched. The CDR3 spans 13 residues. The CDR3 loop reads CASAAGPLNEQFF. CDR3 DNA: TGTGCCAGTGCAGCGGGACCCCTCAATGAGCAGTTCTTC.

The chain employs TRBV7-8 and TRBJ1-2; TRBD1 matches 8 bases. This CDR3 has 16 residues. The J segment lost 3 bases and the V segment lost 5 bases, leaving 11 bases of the junction unmatched. Germline V CDR1 and CDR2: SGHVS, FQNEAQ. The CDR3 loop reads CASSKDREALYYGYTF. CDR3 bases: TGTGCCAGCAGCAAGGACAGGGAGGCCCTGTACTATGGCTACACCTTC. Based on the CDR3 plus reference TRBV7-8 and TRBJ1-2, the full variable domain is GAGVSQSPRYKVAKRGQDVALRCDPISGHVSLFWYQQALGQGPEFLTYFQNEAQLDKSGLPSDRFFAERPEGSVSTLKIQRTQQEDSAVYLCASSKDREALYYGYTFGSGTRLTVV.

The V gene is TRBV3-1 (or the pseudogene TRBV3-2), the J gene TRBJ2-1; TRBD2 aligns across 10 bases. The CDR3 sequence is 16 residues long. Germline-derived CDR1 and CDR2 are LGHDT and YNNKEL (reference sequence). V was pared by 4 bases and J by 5 bases, with 8 bases of the junction left unmatched. CDR3 loop: CASSPYSGLANNEQFF. DNA for the CDR3: TGTGCCAGCAGCCCCTACTCGGGACTAGCGAACAATGAGCAGTTCTTC.

The chain has TRBV29-1 and TRBJ2-5, with D perhaps TRBD1 (6 bases). Germline V CDR1 and CDR2: SQVTM, ANQGSEA. The CDR3 is made up of 13 amino acids. V dropped 7 bases and J dropped 1 base, with 13 bases sitting between them. The chain's CDR3 is CSAGQDSQETQYF. CDR3 in DNA: TGCAGCGCTGGTCAGGACAGCCAAGAGACCCAGTACTTC.

This chain links TRBV15 with TRBJ1-1, with a weak D call TRBD1 (6 bases). Per germline, CDR1 LNHNV and CDR2 YYDKDF (reference sequence). This CDR3 is built from 13 residues. Trimming took off 1 base at V and 8 bases at J, with 11 bases between the two ends. The CDR3 region is CATSRGTVGEAFF. DNA for the CDR3: TGTGCCACCAGCAGAGGGACAGTTGGGGAAGCTTTCTTT. The full variable domain, its missing parts supplied by reference TRBV15 and TRBJ1-1, is DAMVIQNPRYQVTQFGKPVTLSCSQTLNHNVMYWYQQKSSQAPKLLFHYYDKDFNNEADTPDNFQSRRPNTSFCFLDIRSPGLGDTAMYLCATSRGTVGEAFFGQGTRLTVV.

This rearrangement joins TRBV6-6 to TRBJ2-2; tentatively, D is TRBD1 (5 bases). This CDR3 has 15 amino acids. From germline, CDR1 is MNHNY and CDR2 SVGAGI (reference sequence). V gave up 4 bases and J gave up 3 bases, with 12 bases separating them. In nucleotides, the CDR3 is TGTGCCAGCAGTTCCCAAGACAGTTACACCGGGGAGCTGTTTTTT. Translated: CASSSQDSYTGELFF.

The chain is built from TRBV28 and TRBJ2-5, with D unresolved. This CDR3 is built from 15 residues. Germline lookup yields CDR1 MDHEN and CDR2 SYDVKM. V was trimmed by 5 bases and J by 1 base, leaving 14 bases between them. As DNA, the CDR3 is TGTGCCAGCAGTGGTAGACGCGGCGGCCAAGAGACCCAGTACTTC. Residues: CASSGRRGGQETQYF.

This chain uses TRBV9 with TRBJ1-2; 11 bases align to TRBD1. Germline CDR1 is SGDLS and CDR2 is YYNGEE. The CDR3 sequence is 15 residues long. Germline trimming cut 3 bases from V and 7 bases from J; bases unmatched to any gene: 8. As DNA, the CDR3 is TGTGCCAGCAGCGCCGGGACAGGGGGGACCGGTGGCTACACCTTC. This gives the protein CASSAGTGGTGGYTF. The whole variable domain, remainder taken from reference TRBV9 and TRBJ1-2, is DSGVTQTPKHLITATGQRVTLRCSPRSGDLSVYWYQQSLDQGLQFLIQYYNGEERAKGNILERFSAQQFPDLHSELNLSSLELGDSALYFCASSAGTGGTGGYTFGSGTRLTVV.

On this clone: The junction differs from germline at one of its ends, possibly a read error. This chain joins TRBV7-9 and TRBJ1-3; 9 bases are a match to TRBD1. The CDR3 runs to 11 residues. CDR1 is SEHNR, CDR2 FQNEAQ, per germline (reference sequence). The CDR3 sequence: CASSERDRANF. CDR3 DNA sequence: TGTGCCAGCAGCGAGCGGGACAGGGCGAATTTT.

The chain is built from TRBV5-1 and TRBJ2-1; 7 bases are shared with TRBD2. CDR3 size: 16 residues. Germline trimming cut 1 base from V and 0 bases from J; bases unmatched to any gene: 4. Germline V CDR1 and CDR2: SGHRS, YFSETQ. In DNA form, the CDR3 reads TGCGCCAGCAGCTTGACGGCGGGAGACTCCTACAATGAGCAGTTCTTC. Translating it yields CASSLTAGDSYNEQFF.

The chain carries TRBV21-1 and TRBJ2-1; the table's D call TRBD2 went unverified against the DNA. TRBV21-1 is tagged as a pseudogene. This CDR3 has 19 amino acids. The CDR3: CASSDRFSSGYETNNEQFF. The DNA of the CDR3 is TGTGCCAGCAGCGACCGTTTTTCTAGCGGTTATGAAACCAACAATGAGCAGTTCTTC.

The chain recombines TRBV3-1 (or the pseudogene TRBV3-2) with TRBJ2-1; the match to TRBD2 covers 8 bases. V shed 6 bases, J shed 16 bases, and the junction held 14 bases outside the gene matches. The CDR3 contains 13 residues. Germline V CDR1 and CDR2: LGHDT, YNNKEL (reference sequence). DNA for the CDR3: TGTGCCAGCAGACTTAGCACTAGCGGCGTGTTATTCTTC. This translates into CASRLSTSGVLFF.

CDR3 nucleotide sequence: TGTGCCAGCAGCTTGGCCGCGGGTGAGCAGTTCTTC. Residues: CASSLAAGEQFF. The chain carries TRBV5-6 and TRBJ2-1; TRBD2 is a possible D gene (5 bases). Germline CDR1 is SGHDT and CDR2 is YYEEEE. Trimming pared 0 bases from V and 9 bases from J, leaving 7 bases between. CDR3 size: 12 residues. Supplemented by reference TRBV5-6 and TRBJ2-1, the full variable domain reads DAGVTQSPTHLIKTRGQQVTLRCSPKSGHDTVSWYQQALGQGPQFIFQYYEEEERQRGNFPDRFSGHQFPNYSSELNVNALLLGDSALYLCASSLAAGEQFFGPGTRLTVL.

The CDR3 loop is CASSRTLSEGFSNQPQHF. CDR3 nucleotides: TGTGCCAGCTCACGGACGCTGTCGGAGGGGTTTTCCAATCAGCCCCAGCATTTT. The chain employs TRBV18 and TRBJ1-5, with a possible D match to TRBD1 (5 bases). The germline V gene has CDR1 KGHSH and CDR2 LQKENI. Trimming stripped 4 bases from V and 3 bases from J, with 22 bases between. The CDR3 contains 18 residues.

J is TRBJ2-5 and V is TRBV6-1; TRBD1 agrees at 7 bases. The CDR3 length is 15 residues. Germline CDR1 and CDR2: MNHNS and SASEGT. Trimming at V came to 0 bases and at J to 1 base, leaving 2 bases not matched to a gene. CDR3 in amino acids: CASSEAGQSQETQYF. CDR3 DNA: TGTGCCAGCAGTGAAGCGGGACAGTCCCAAGAGACCCAGTACTTC.

J is TRBJ1-1 and V is TRBV19; TRBD1 matches 7 bases. J was trimmed by 0 bases and V by 5 bases; bases with no gene match: 9. Germline values: CDR1 LNHDA, CDR2 SQIVND (reference sequence). This CDR3 comprises 16 residues. The CDR3: CASSGLGQYMNTEAFF. CDR3 nucleotides: TGTGCCAGTAGTGGACTGGGACAGTACATGAACACTGAAGCTTTCTTT.

The chain couples TRBV9 to TRBJ2-1, with TRBD2 matching 8 bases. The germline V gene encodes CDR1 SGDLS and CDR2 YYNGEE. The CDR3 runs 14 residues. V lost 0 bases to trimming and J lost 9 bases; unmatched junction nucleotides: 5. CDR3 nucleotide sequence: TGTGCCAGCAGCGTAGTGTCGGGAGGGGGTGAGCAGTTCTTC. Amino acid sequence: CASSVVSGGGEQFF.

The rearrangement uses TRBV18 and TRBJ1-2; 8 positions agree with TRBD1. V shed 4 bases, J shed 8 bases, and the junction held 12 bases outside the gene matches. The CDR3 length is 15 residues. CDR1 is KGHSH and CDR2 is LQKENI in the germline V gene. The CDR3 here is CASSLHSGQGEGYTF. The DNA of the CDR3 is TGTGCCAGCTCACTTCATTCAGGACAGGGTGAGGGCTACACCTTC.

The chain joins TRBV11-2 to TRBJ2-7; 10 bases are a match to TRBD1. Germline CDR1 is SGHAT and CDR2 is FQNNGV. The V and J ends lost 0 bases and 2 bases, in that order; junction bases with no gene match: 7. This CDR3 has 17 amino acids. The CDR3, as DNA: TGTGCCAGCAGCTTAGAAATGACAGGGGGCGTCCCCTACGAGCAGTACTTC. This codes for CASSLEMTGGVPYEQYF.

V is TRBV21-1 and J is TRBJ2-7; the D call of TRBD1 is as the table states it, not checked on the DNA. TRBV21-1 is termed a pseudogene. CDR3 length: 15 residues. CDR3 DNA: TGTGCCAGCAGCAGTTCCGGGACAGGGAATTTCGAGCAGTACTTC. As protein: CASSSSGTGNFEQYF.

CDR3 DNA: TGTGCCAGCAATAGCGGGGCCGGGGGTACGCAGTATTTT. Protein: CASNSGAGGTQYF. This chain uses TRBV2 with TRBJ2-3, with TRBD2 matching over 8 bases. Germline trimming cut 7 bases from V and 8 bases from J; bases unmatched to any gene: 8. Germline V lookup: CDR1 SNHLY, CDR2 FYNNEI. The CDR3 is 13 amino acids.

This clone has only a few counts. V gene TRBV7-3 combines with J gene TRBJ2-2; 9 bases are a match to TRBD1. The germline CDR1 and CDR2 sequences are SGHTA and FQGTGA. With V trimmed by 5 bases and J by 3 bases, 10 bases remained unmatched. The CDR3 extends over 17 amino acids. Here the CDR3 DNA reads TGTGCCAGCAGCGTAAAGGCTGGGACAGGGTACACCGGGGAGCTGTTTTTT. Translation: CASSVKAGTGYTGELFF. The whole variable domain, remainder taken from reference TRBV7-3 and TRBJ2-2, is GAGVSQTPSNKVTEKGKYVELRCDPISGHTALYWYRQSLGQGPEFLIYFQGTGAADDSGLPNDRFFAVRPEGSVSTLKIQRTERGDSAVYLCASSVKAGTGYTGELFFGEGSRLTVL.

The chain uses TRBV28 and TRBJ2-7, with a possible D match to TRBD1 (6 bases). CDR1 is MDHEN, CDR2 SYDVKM, per germline. This CDR3 has 14 amino acids. Trimming pared 3 bases from V and 6 bases from J, leaving 15 bases between. CDR3 DNA: TGTGCCAGCAGTTTGACCCCGCCAGGGGTCGAGCAGTACTTC. Translation gives CASSLTPPGVEQYF.

V gene TRBV9 combines with J gene TRBJ1-1; D not certain. CDR1 and CDR2 (germline): SGDLS, YYNGEE. The CDR3 has 13 residues. The V and J ends lost 0 bases and 5 bases respectively, with 8 bases between them. The CDR3 loop reads CASSVVIGTEAFF. The CDR3 coding sequence is TGTGCCAGCAGCGTAGTCATCGGGACTGAAGCTTTCTTT.

The genes are TRBV6-5 and TRBJ2-3; possibly TRBD2 for D (6 bases). The CDR3 runs 13 residues. The V end lost 7 bases, the J end lost 0 bases, and 8 bases lay between the germline ends. Germline CDR1 reads MNHEY; CDR2 reads SVGAGI. CDR3 bases: TGTGCCAGCACTAGCGAGAGCACAGATACGCAGTATTTT. Translated, it gives CASTSESTDTQYF.